This record concerns one TCR beta chain sequence. Given a much more abundant clone one base away, this may be a read error. These data come from a study of tumor and adjacent non-tumor tissue in lung cancer. Across the study: Aged about 30 to 76 years, patients included 10 men and several women with stage I to III disease.

A modified ARM-PCR protocol with three rounds of nested PCR amplified TCRbeta. In TCRdb, the multiplex PCR reads were re-called with MiXCR into one record per CDR3 protein. Among fewer than 45,000 distinct CDR3 sequences listed, less than 70% were seen once. In germline, CDR1 is SGHAT, CDR2 FQNNGV. This CDR3 spans 15 amino acids. The template was RNA from unsorted bulk tissue. Distant lung tissue was collected more than 3 cm away from the tumor edge. The sample consisted of distant non-tumor lung tissue. This clonotype originated in a woman aged 40 to 50 with non-small cell lung cancer. V and J are TRBV11-2 and TRBJ1-2; 7 bases fit TRBD1. CDR3 sequence reads: CVSSRDGQVNYDYTF. For the CDR3, the DNA is TGTGTCAGCAGCCGAGACGGACAGGTTAACTATGACTACACCTTC.